A few counts support the clone carrying this T cell receptor beta chain. The data derive from a study of human T cells and chemical hapten exposure. TCRdb analysed the RACE reads with MiXCR anew, one entry per CDR3 protein. The table lists roughly 380,000 distinct CDR3 sequences, around 6% of them singletons, with less than 6.5% in the top ten. Specified time point: patch test 2, 6 weeks after DPC sensitization. Described treatment: therapeutic diphenylcyclopropenone sensitization with weekly scalp DPC. This CDR3 contains 15 residues. Germline V lookup: CDR1 SGDLS, CDR2 YYNGEE. V shed 0 bases and J shed 0 bases, with 7 bases lying between them.

The chain is built from TRBV9 and TRBJ1-5; D not certain. This receptor was taken from a woman aged 18-29 years with alopecia areata. Some clones in this sample may be carry-over from other donors' samples. This material consisted of whole blood, taken in connection with sensitization to the hapten diphenylcyclopropenone (DPC). The CDR3 protein is CASSVGVYSNQPQHF. The CDR3 DNA is TGTGCCAGCAGCGTAGGTGTATATAGCAATCAGCCCCAGCATTTT.